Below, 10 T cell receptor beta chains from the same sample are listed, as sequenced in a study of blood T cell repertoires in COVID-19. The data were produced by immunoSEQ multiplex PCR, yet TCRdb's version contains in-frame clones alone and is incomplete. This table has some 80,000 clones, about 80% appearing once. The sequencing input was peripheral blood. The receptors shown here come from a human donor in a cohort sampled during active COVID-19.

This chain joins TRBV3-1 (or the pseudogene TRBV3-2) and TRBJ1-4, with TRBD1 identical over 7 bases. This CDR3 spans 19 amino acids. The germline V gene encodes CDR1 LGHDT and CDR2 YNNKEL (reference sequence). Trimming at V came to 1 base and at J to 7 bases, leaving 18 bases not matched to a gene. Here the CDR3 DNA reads TGTGCCAGCAGCCAAGGCCGAGGCAGGGGGAAATTATTCGGTGAAAAACTGTTTTTT. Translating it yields CASSQGRGRGKLFGEKLFF.

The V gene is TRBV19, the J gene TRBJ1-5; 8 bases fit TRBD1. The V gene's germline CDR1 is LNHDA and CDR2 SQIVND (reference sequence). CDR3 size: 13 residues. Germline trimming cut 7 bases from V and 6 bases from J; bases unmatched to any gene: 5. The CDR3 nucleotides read TGTGCCAGTAAGGACAGGGCGAGTCAGCCCCAGCATTTT. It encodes CASKDRASQPQHF.

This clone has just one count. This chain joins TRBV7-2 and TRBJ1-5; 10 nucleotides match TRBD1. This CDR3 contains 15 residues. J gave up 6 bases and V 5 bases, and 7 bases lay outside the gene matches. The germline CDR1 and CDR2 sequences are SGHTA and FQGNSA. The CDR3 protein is CASSSGQGGSQPQHF. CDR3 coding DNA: TGTGCCAGCAGCAGCGGACAGGGGGGGTCTCAGCCCCAGCATTTT.

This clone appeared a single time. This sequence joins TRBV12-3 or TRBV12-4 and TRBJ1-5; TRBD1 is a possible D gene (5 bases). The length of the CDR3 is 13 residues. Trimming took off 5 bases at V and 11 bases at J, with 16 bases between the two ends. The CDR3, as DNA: TGTGCCAGCAGTGGACAACTCCGTTGGTCCCAGCATTTT. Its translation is CASSGQLRWSQHF.

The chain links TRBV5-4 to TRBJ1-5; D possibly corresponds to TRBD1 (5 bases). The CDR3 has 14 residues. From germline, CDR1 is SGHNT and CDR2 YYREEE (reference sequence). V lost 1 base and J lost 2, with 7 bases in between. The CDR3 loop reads CASSLQGGNQPQHF. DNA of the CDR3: TGTGCCAGCAGCTTGCAAGGGGGCAATCAGCCCCAGCATTTT.

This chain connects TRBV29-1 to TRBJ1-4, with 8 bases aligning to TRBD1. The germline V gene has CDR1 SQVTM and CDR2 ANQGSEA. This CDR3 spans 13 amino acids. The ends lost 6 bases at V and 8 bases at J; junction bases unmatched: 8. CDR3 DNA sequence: TGCAGCGTCGCCGGACAGGGAAGGGAAAAACTGTTTTTT. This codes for CSVAGQGREKLFF.

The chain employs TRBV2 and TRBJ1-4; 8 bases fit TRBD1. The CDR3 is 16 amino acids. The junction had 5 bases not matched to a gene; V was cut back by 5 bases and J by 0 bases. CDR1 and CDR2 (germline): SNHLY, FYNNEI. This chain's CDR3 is CASSRSGGSTNEKLFF. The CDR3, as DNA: TGTGCCAGCAGTCGCTCAGGGGGCTCAACTAATGAAAAACTGTTTTTT.

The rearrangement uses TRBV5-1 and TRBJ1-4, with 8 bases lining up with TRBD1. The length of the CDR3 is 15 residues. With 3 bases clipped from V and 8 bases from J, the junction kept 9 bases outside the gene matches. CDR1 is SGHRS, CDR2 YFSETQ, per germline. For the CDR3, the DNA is TGCGCCAGCAGCTCAACAGGGGGATCCAGGGAAAAACTGTTTTTT. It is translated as CASSSTGGSREKLFF. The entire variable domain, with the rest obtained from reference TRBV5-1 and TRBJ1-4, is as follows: KAGVTQTPRYLIKTRGQQVTLSCSPISGHRSVSWYQQTPGQGLQFLFEYFSETQRNKGNFPGRFSGRQFSNSRSEMNVSTLELGDSALYLCASSSTGGSREKLFFGSGTQLSVL.

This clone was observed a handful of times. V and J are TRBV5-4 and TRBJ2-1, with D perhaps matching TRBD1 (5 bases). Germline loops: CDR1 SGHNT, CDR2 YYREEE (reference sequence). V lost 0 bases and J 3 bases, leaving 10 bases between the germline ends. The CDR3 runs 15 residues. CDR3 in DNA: TGTGCCAGCAGCTTGGGACAGCTCGTCTACAATGAGCAGTTCTTC. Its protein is CASSLGQLVYNEQFF.

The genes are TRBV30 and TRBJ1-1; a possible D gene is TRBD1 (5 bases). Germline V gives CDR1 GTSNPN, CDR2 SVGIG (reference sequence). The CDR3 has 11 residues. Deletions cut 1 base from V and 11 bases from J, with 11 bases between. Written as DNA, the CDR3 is TGTGCCTGGAGTGAAGGGGCAGAGGCTTTCTTT. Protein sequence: CAWSEGAEAFF.